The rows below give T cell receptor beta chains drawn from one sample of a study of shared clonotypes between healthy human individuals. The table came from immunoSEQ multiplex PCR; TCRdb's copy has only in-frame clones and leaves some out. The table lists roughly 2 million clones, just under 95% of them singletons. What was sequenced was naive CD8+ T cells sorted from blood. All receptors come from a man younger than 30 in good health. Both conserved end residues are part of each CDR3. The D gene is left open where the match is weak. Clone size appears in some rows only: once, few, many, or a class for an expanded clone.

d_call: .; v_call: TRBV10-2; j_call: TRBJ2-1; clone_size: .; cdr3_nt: TGCGCCAGCAGTGCCTCTTACGGTGAGCAGTTCTTC; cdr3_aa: CASSASYGEQFF
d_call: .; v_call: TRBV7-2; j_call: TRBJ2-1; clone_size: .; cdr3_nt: TGTGCCAGCAGCCCAGACTTCTACACCTACAATGAGCAGTTCTTC; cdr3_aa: CASSPDFYTYNEQFF
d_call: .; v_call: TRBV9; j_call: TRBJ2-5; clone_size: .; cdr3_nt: TGTGCCAGCAGCGTAGGGCAGACCCAAGAGACCCAGTACTTC; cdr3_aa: CASSVGQTQETQYF
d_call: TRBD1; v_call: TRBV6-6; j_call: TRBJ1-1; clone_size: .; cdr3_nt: TGTGCCAGCAGCACACGGGACAGGGCGAAGAACACTGAAGCTTTCTTT; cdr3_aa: CASSTRDRAKNTEAFF
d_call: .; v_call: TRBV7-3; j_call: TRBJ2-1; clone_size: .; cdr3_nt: TGTGCCAGCAGCTTAACTTTGGGCCGAGGGAATGAGCAGTTCTTC; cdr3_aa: CASSLTLGRGNEQFF
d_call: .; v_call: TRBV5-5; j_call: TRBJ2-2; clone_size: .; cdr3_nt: TGTGCCAGCAGCTTGGATCTGAACGGGGAGCTGTTTTTT; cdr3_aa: CASSLDLNGELFF
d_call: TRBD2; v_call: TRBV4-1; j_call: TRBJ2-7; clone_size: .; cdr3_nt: TGCGCCAGCAGCCCCCGGGACGGGGGGTACGAGCAGTACTTC; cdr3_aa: CASSPRDGGYEQYF
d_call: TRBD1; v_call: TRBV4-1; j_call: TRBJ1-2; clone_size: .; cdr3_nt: TGCGCCAGCAGCCATTTAGGGGGCCATGGCTACACCTTC; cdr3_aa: CASSHLGGHGYTF
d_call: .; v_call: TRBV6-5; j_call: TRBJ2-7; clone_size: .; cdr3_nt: TGTGCCAGCAGTTTGGGCGGCGCCATGGAATGGCAGTACTTC; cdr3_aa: CASSLGGAMEWQYF
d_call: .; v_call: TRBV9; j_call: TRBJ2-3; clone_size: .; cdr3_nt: TGTGCCAGCAGCGTGGCAAGCCTCCCAGATACGCAGTATTTT; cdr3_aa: CASSVASLPDTQYF
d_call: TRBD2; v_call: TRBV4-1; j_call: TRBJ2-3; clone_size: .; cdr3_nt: TGCGCCAGCAGCCAAGATGGGGGACTAGCGGGGGTCTACGGCACAGATACGCAGTATTTT; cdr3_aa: CASSQDGGLAGVYGTDTQYF
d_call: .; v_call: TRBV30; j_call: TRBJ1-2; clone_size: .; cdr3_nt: TGTGCCTGGAGTCTTCACAGCCTTTCCTATGGCTACACCTTC; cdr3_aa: CAWSLHSLSYGYTF
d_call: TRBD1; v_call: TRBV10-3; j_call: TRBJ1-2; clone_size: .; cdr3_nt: TGTGCCATCAGCCCCGGGACAGACCTTTATGGCTACACCTTC; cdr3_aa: CAISPGTDLYGYTF
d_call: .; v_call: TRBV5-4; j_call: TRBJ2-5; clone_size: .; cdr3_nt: TGTGCCACCCGGGCTTTTGGGGAGACCCAGTACTTC; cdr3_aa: CATRAFGETQYF
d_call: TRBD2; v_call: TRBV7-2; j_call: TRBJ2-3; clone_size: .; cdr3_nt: TGTGCCAGCACCGAACCGGGACTAGGGTCAGATACGCAGTATTTT; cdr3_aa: CASTEPGLGSDTQYF
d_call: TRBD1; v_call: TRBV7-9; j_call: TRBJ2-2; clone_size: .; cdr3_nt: TGTGCCAGCAGCCTGGGACAGGGGCCGGAAGCCGGGGAGCTGTTTTTT; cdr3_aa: CASSLGQGPEAGELFF
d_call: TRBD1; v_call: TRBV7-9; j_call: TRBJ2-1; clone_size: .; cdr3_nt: TGTGCCACCACAGGGGAGTTATTGGTCAATGAGCAGTTCTTC; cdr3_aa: CATTGELLVNEQFF
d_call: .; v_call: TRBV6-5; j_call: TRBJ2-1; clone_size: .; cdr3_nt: TGTGCCAGCAGTTACTCGATAGGGGAGGAATACAATGAGCAGTTCTTC; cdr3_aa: CASSYSIGEEYNEQFF
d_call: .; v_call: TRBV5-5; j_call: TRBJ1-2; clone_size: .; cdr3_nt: TGTGCCAGCAGCTTGGGGGCGGAATCTAACTATGGCTACACCTTC; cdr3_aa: CASSLGAESNYGYTF
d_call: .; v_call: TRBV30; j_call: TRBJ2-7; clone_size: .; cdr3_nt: TGTGCCTGGAGAGGGAACTCCTACGAGCAGTACTTC; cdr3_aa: CAWRGNSYEQYF
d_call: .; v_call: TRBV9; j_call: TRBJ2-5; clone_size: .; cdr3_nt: TGTGCCAGCAGCGTAAGTGGGGGTCAAGAGACCCAGTACTTC; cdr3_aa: CASSVSGGQETQYF
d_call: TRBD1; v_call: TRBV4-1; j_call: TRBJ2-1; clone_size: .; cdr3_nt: TGCGCCAGCAGCACGACCCTCCGACAGGGCCCCCAGGACAATGAGCAGTTCTTC; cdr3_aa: CASSTTLRQGPQDNEQFF
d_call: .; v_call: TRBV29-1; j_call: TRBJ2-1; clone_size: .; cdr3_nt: TGCAGCGTTGTGCAAGAGAATGAGCAGTTCTTC; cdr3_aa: CSVVQENEQFF
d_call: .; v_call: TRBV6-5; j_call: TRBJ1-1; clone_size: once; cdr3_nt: TGTGCCAGCAGTTACTCGGGAGTGTCAGGGGACACTGAAGCTTTCTTT; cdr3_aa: CASSYSGVSGDTEAFF
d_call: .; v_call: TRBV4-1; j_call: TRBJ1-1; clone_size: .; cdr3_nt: TGCGCCAGCAGCCCAGCCGGGGGGTTCACTGAAGCTTTCTTT; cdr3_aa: CASSPAGGFTEAFF
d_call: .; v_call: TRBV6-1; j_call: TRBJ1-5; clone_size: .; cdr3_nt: TGTGCCAGCAGGTGGGGGGCGAGCGACAATCAGCCCCAGCATTTT; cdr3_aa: CASRWGASDNQPQHF
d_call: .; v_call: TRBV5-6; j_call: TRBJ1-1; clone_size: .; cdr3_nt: TGTGCCAGCAGCCTCGACGGGATATGGACAGACATGAACACTGAAGCTTTCTTT; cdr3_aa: CASSLDGIWTDMNTEAFF
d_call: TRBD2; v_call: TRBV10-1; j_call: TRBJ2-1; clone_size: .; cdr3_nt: TGCGCCAGCAGTATTAGCGGGAGTGCCTACAATGAGCAGTTCTTC; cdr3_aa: CASSISGSAYNEQFF
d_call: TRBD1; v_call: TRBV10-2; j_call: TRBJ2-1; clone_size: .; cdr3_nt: TGCGCCAGCAGTGGGACAGGGGTTTACAATGAGCAGTTCTTC; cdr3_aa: CASSGTGVYNEQFF
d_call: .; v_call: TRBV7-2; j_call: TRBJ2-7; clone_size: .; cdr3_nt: TGTGCCAGCAGCTTAGCTTTGTTTGGGACCTACGAGCAGTACTTC; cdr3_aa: CASSLALFGTYEQYF
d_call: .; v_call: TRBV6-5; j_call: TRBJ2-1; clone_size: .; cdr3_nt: TGTGCCAGCAGGCCCTTTACAGGGTTCAATGAGCAGTTCTTC; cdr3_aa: CASRPFTGFNEQFF
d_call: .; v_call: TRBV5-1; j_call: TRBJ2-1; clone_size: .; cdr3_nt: TGCGCCAGCAGCTTGGTACCTAGCCGGGGAGCTCACAATGAGCAGTTCTTC; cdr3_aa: CASSLVPSRGAHNEQFF
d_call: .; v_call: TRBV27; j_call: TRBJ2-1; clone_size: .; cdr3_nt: TGTGCCAGCAGTCCCGGACCCTTCGAGCAGTTCTTC; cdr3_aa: CASSPGPFEQFF
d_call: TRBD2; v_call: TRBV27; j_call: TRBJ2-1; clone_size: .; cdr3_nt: TGTGCCAGCAGTCCACGGACTAGCGGCAATGAGCAGTTCTTC; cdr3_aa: CASSPRTSGNEQFF
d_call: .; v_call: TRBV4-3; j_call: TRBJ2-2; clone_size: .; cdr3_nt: TGCGCCAGCAGCCAAGACCATCAGGGACCCGGGGAGCTGTTTTTT; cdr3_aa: CASSQDHQGPGELFF
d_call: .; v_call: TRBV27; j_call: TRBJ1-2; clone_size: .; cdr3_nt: TGTGCCAGCAGTTTGAGCAGTGCCAACTATGGCTACACCTTC; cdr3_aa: CASSLSSANYGYTF
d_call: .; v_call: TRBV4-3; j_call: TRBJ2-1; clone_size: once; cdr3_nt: TGCGCCAGCAGCCAAGTTTGGGACTTGAGATACAATGAGCAGTTCTTC; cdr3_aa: CASSQVWDLRYNEQFF
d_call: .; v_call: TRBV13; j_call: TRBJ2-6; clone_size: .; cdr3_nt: TGTGCCAGCAGCTTAAAAGGGTCTGGGGCCAACGTCCTGACTTTC; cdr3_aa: CASSLKGSGANVLTF
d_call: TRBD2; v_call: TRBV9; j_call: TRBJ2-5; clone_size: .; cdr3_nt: TGTGCCAGCAGCGTAGCCGGGACTAGCCCAGAGACCCAGTACTTC; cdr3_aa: CASSVAGTSPETQYF
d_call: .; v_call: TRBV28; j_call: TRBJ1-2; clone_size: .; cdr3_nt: TGTGCCAGCAGTTTAGGACAGCTTCACGGAGGGGGCTACACCTTC; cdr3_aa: CASSLGQLHGGGYTF